Sequencing of this T cell receptor (beta chain) was carried out in a study of blood T cell repertoires in COVID-19. As originally analysed: How many nucleated cells were present was estimated from reference gene primer amplification. Using immunoSEQ multiplex PCR, the repertoire was profiled, and TCRdb retains in-frame clones only, with some absent. The D gene and trimming were derived from the DNA, and the V and J assignments and clone size from that table. The table lists under 200,000 clones, roughly four fifths of them singletons, with less than 2% in the top ten. The CDR3 covers 17 residues. CDR1 and CDR2 (germline): MNHEY, SMNVEV (reference sequence). The V end was cut by 5 bases, the J end by 10 bases, with 24 bases between.

This chain uses TRBV27 with TRBJ1-6, with D perhaps TRBD1 (6 bases). This receptor was identified in a human donor in a cohort sampled during active COVID-19. The sample taken for sequencing was peripheral blood. CDR3 sequence reads: CASSTFQQGPRRSPLHF. CDR3 nucleotides: TGTGCCAGCAGTACTTTTCAACAGGGACCGAGAAGATCACCCCTCCACTTT.